These T cell receptor beta chains were read from a single sample in a study of monozygotic twins with inflammatory bowel disease. TCRdb reprocessed the 5' RACE reads and stores each CDR3 protein as one record, lacking DNA. This listing includes some 150,000 distinct CDR3 sequences. Sequenced input: blood. All receptors derive from a human donor with ulcerative colitis or Crohn's disease, or a healthy co-twin of an affected twin (not recorded which). Each CDR3 is given with its conserved first and last residue. Clone sizes are given selectively: once, few, many, or a class where the clone is expanded.

>TRBV18|.|TRBJ1-2
CASSPPAQGYTF
>TRBV5-4|.|TRBJ2-7
CASSRGTSGSYEQYF
>TRBV4-3|.|TRBJ1-2
CASSQDATGDGYTF
>TRBV12-3/TRBV12-4|.|TRBJ2-5
CASSLGSLETQYF
>TRBV5-1|.|TRBJ1-5
CASSFGGPEDQPQHF
>TRBV29-1|.|TRBJ2-3
CSVSGADTQYF
>TRBV28|.|TRBJ2-1
CASSTGGLAEQFF
>TRBV18|.|TRBJ1-5
CASSRTEKQPQHF
>TRBV29-1|.|TRBJ2-6
CSVLMGSGANVLTF
>TRBV4-2|.|TRBJ2-1
CASSQVPLAGGVPYEQFF
>TRBV3-1|.|TRBJ1-6
CASSQDPYSPLHF
>TRBV11-2|.|TRBJ1-2
CASSLDLGTNYGYTF
>TRBV3-1|.|TRBJ2-1
CASSRSIYNEQFF
>TRBV27|.|TRBJ2-3
CASSFTGGRSTDTQYF
>TRBV28|.|TRBJ2-7
CASSPGSLSYEQYF
>TRBV14|.|TRBJ2-7
CASSQRDGPNYEQYF
>TRBV7-2|.|TRBJ2-5
CGSSLKHGIQETQYF
>TRBV27|.|TRBJ2-7
CASSRPTETNGGEQYF
>TRBV5-1|.|TRBJ2-2
CASSHYTGELFF
>TRBV20-1|.|TRBJ2-2
CSAHRLAPNTGELFF
>TRBV7-9|.|TRBJ2-3
CASSYPGHSSTDTQYF
>TRBV27|.|TRBJ1-5
CASSFGTGGNQPQHF
>TRBV7-2|.|TRBJ1-5
CASSLVGAGDQPQHF
>TRBV15|.|TRBJ2-2
CATSRVGTGELFF
>TRBV19|.|TRBJ1-5
CASSVRGMYSNQPQHF
>TRBV4-3|.|TRBJ2-7
CASSQDASGRYEQYF
>TRBV3-1|.|TRBJ1-1
CASSQEGRSEAFF
>TRBV4-3|.|TRBJ1-1
CASSQDIRDSNTEAFF
>TRBV5-1|.|TRBJ2-7
CASSRTGGRLTSYEQYF
>TRBV12-5|.|TRBJ2-3
CASGLSGTDTQYF
>TRBV5-1|.|TRBJ2-3
CASSLAVAGETDTQYF
>TRBV11-2|.|TRBJ2-7
CASSPGAGLAGAYEQYF
>TRBV19|.|TRBJ2-3
CASSTGTGHTDTQYF
>TRBV18|.|TRBJ1-4
CASSPPRRPATNEKLFF
>TRBV13|.|TRBJ2-1
CASSSPTSGGRLEQFF
>TRBV29-1|.|TRBJ1-4
CSAKRGGEKLFF
>TRBV20-1|.|TRBJ2-1
CSARGGRRGQFF
>TRBV3-1|.|TRBJ2-7
CASSPGRISYEQYF
>TRBV7-9|.|TRBJ2-1
CASSFGGTGEYNEQFF
>TRBV11-2|.|TRBJ2-7
CASSLRGTGGDEQYF
>TRBV7-8|.|TRBJ2-3
CASSLYTGESEDTQYF
>TRBV29-1|.|TRBJ2-5
CSVERPGGVETQYF
>TRBV7-8|.|TRBJ2-1
CASSLGGTGSYEQFF
>TRBV5-1|medium-sized|TRBJ2-5
CASSTDQETQYF
>TRBV11-3|.|TRBJ2-7
CASSPGSGRRYEQYF
>TRBV20-1|.|TRBJ2-5
CSALGLETQYF
>TRBV20-1|.|TRBJ2-1
CSARDELDSGGDNEQFF
>TRBV20-1|.|TRBJ1-1
CSASRTNTEAFF
>TRBV20-1|.|TRBJ2-2
CSALTGLYTGELFF
>TRBV6-1|.|TRBJ2-1
CASSPTSGSYNEQFF
>TRBV7-2|.|TRBJ1-1
CASSLAIGTNTEAFF
>TRBV29-1|.|TRBJ2-7
CSVQGAREQYF
>TRBV19|.|TRBJ1-6
CASSIGTVNSPLHF
>TRBV20-1|.|TRBJ2-3
CSGKAPDTQYF